This entry is about one TCR beta chain. The data derive from a study of T-cell reconstitution after alpha-beta-depleted transplantation in children. Library preparation (for TCRbeta) was performed with unique molecular identifiers. TCRdb redid the calling of the PCR reads with MiXCR, one entry per CDR3 protein. The sample yields a few hundred thousand distinct CDR3 sequences, approximately 10% seen once. The input for sequencing was PBMCs from the stem cell graft donor, taken from the stem cell graft. The clonotype was recovered from a human donor who donated a stem cell graft to a child with acute lymphoblastic leukemia.

The CDR3 loop reads CASIPGLAGVFGEQFF. The CDR3 nucleotides read TGTGCCAGCATTCCCGGACTAGCGGGAGTCTTTGGTGAGCAGTTCTTC. V gene TRBV7-9 combines with J gene TRBJ2-1; 13 nucleotides align to TRBD2. CDR1 SEHNR and CDR2 FQNEAQ come from the germline V gene (reference sequence). The CDR3 is 16 amino acids. The V and J ends lost 7 bases and 9 bases, in that order; junction bases with no gene match: 12.